The 4 T cell receptor beta chains in this list originate from one sample, sequenced in a study of CD8 T cells in Susac syndrome. With random hexamers, reverse transcription was performed on about 0.5 to 1 ug of RNA. TCRdb processed the immunoSEQ multiplex PCR reads anew with MiXCR; each CDR3 protein has one entry. The sample holds tens of thousands of distinct CDR3 sequences, 85% to 95% seen once. Material: CD8+ T cells from PBMCs. Every receptor here comes from a human donor with Susac syndrome.

This chain links TRBV13 with TRBJ1-1; D remains ambiguous. Germline assignment: CDR1 PRHDT and CDR2 FYEKMQ (reference sequence). Trimming left V 5 bases short and J 3 bases short, with 16 bases between. CDR3 length: 15 amino acids. In DNA, the CDR3 is TGTGCCAGCAGCATAAGAAATGGGGTGGACACTGAAGCTTTCTTT. It encodes CASSIRNGVDTEAFF.

The chain combines TRBV27 with TRBJ1-1; D is ambiguous. Germline V CDR1 and CDR2: MNHEY, SMNVEV (reference sequence). This CDR3 region has 14 residues. V shed 6 bases and J shed 2 bases, with 13 bases lying between them. CDR3 residues: CASSVFAFNTEAFF. CDR3 nucleotides: TGTGCCAGCAGCGTTTTTGCCTTTAACACTGAAGCTTTCTTT.

This chain links TRBV30 with TRBJ2-5, with 11 nucleotides matching TRBD2. The CDR3 extends over 15 amino acids. The V gene's germline CDR1 is GTSNPN and CDR2 SVGIG (reference sequence). The junction had 6 bases not matched to a gene; V was cut back by 1 base and J by 5 bases. The CDR3 DNA is TGTGCCTGGAGTGAGGGGACTAGCGGAACGGAGACCCAGTACTTC. It yields the protein CAWSEGTSGTETQYF.

This clonotype was detected only once. The gene calls are TRBV29-1 and TRBJ1-2; 7 positions agree with TRBD1. V trimming: 7 bases; J trimming: 0 bases; junction bases outside the gene matches: 5. Germline V lookup: CDR1 SQVTM, CDR2 ANQGSEA. The CDR3 totals 13 residues. Here the CDR3 DNA reads TGCAGCGATTCCGGGACAGCTAACTATGGCTACACCTTC. Translated: CSDSGTANYGYTF.